Shown below are 32 T cell receptor beta chains from a single sample sequenced in a study of Ad26.COV2.S vaccination and SARS-CoV-2 variants. Profiling relied on immunoSEQ multiplex PCR, and the TCRdb table lists in-frame clones only, not all of them. This table holds 150,000 to 200,000 clones, roughly 87% found once. Sequencing used peripheral blood, obtained after recovery from COVID-19. The receptors originated from a human donor who had recovered from COVID-19.

The V call is TRBV2, the J call TRBJ1-5, with 7 nucleotides matching TRBD1. Germline-derived CDR1 and CDR2 are SNHLY and FYNNEI. The CDR3 length is 13 residues. Losses at the gene ends were 11 bases for V and 5 bases for J; bases not matched to a gene: 9. The CDR3 loop is CALQTGQDQPQHF. The CDR3 DNA reads TGTGCCTTACAGACAGGGCAGGATCAGCCCCAGCATTTT.

This chain connects TRBV5-1 to TRBJ2-3; 16 bases fit TRBD2. V lost 2 bases to trimming and J lost 3 bases; unmatched junction nucleotides: 6. Germline CDR1 is SGHRS and CDR2 is YFSETQ. This CDR3 has 18 amino acids. The CDR3 DNA reads TGCGCCAGCAGCTTTGGGACTAGCGGGAGGGGGTATACAGATACGCAGTATTTT. It yields the protein CASSFGTSGRGYTDTQYF.

The V call is TRBV29-1, the J call TRBJ1-1; 8 bases are a match to TRBD1. Germline trimming cut 3 bases from V and 1 base from J; bases unmatched to any gene: 1. The CDR3 has 13 amino acids. In germline, CDR1 is SQVTM, CDR2 ANQGSEA. CDR3 nucleotide sequence: TGCAGCGTTGACGGGACAGGGAACACTGAAGCTTTCTTT. Encoded protein: CSVDGTGNTEAFF. Using reference TRBV29-1 and TRBJ1-1 for the parts outside the CDR3, the full variable domain is SAVISQKPSRDICQRGTSLTIQCQVDSQVTMMFWYRQQPGQSLTLIATANQGSEATYESGFVIDKFPISRPNLTFSTLTVSNMSPEDSSIYLCSVDGTGNTEAFFGQGTRLTVV.

The CDR3 sequence: CASSYGSSALEQYF. The CDR3 DNA reads TGTGCCAGCAGCTACGGTAGTTCGGCTCTCGAGCAGTACTTC. The rearrangement uses TRBV5-5 and TRBJ2-7, with no clear D. The length of the CDR3 is 14 residues. From germline, CDR1 is SGHKS and CDR2 YYEKEE (reference sequence). The germline V and J ends were trimmed by 3 bases and 6 bases, with 16 bases remaining between them.

The chain carries TRBV29-1 and TRBJ2-7; D is ambiguous. CDR1 and CDR2 (germline): SQVTM, ANQGSEA. The CDR3 contains 12 residues. V gave up 7 bases and J gave up 1 base, with 11 bases separating them. The DNA for the CDR3 is TGCAGCGCCGAAGACGGATCCTACGAGCAGTACTTC. Translated: CSAEDGSYEQYF.

The chain employs TRBV30 and TRBJ2-1; D not resolved. This CDR3 has 14 amino acids. Trimming removed 3 bases from V and 8 bases from J, with 17 bases in between. CDR1 is GTSNPN and CDR2 is SVGIG in the germline V gene (reference sequence). CDR3 nucleotides: TGTGCCTGGAGCCTGAGACTCCTCTATGATGAGCAGTTCTTC. Encoded protein: CAWSLRLLYDEQFF.

V usage is TRBV7-8 and J usage is TRBJ1-5; D remains ambiguous. Per germline, CDR1 SGHVS and CDR2 FQNEAQ. This CDR3 has 17 residues. V lost 5 bases and J 0 bases, leaving 17 bases between the germline ends. In DNA form, the CDR3 reads TGTGCCAGCAGCGCGTCACGGTTAATGGTTAGCAATCAGCCCCAGCATTTT. It specifies CASSASRLMVSNQPQHF.

The chain recombines TRBV7-8 with TRBJ2-2; D is perhaps TRBD1 (6 bases). CDR1 and CDR2 (germline): SGHVS, FQNEAQ. This CDR3 spans 15 amino acids. The V end lost 8 bases, the J end lost 7 bases, and 20 bases lay between the germline ends. The CDR3 protein is CASSRQAHLIGELFF. The CDR3 nucleotides read TGTGCCAGCTCCCGACAGGCCCACCTAATCGGGGAGCTGTTTTTT.

The V call is TRBV3-1 (or the pseudogene TRBV3-2), the J call TRBJ2-5; either TRBD1 or TRBD2 may supply D (5 bases each). The germline V gene encodes CDR1 LGHDT and CDR2 YNNKEL (reference sequence). The CDR3 runs 14 residues. The ends were cut back, 1 base at V and 4 bases at J, with 10 bases in the middle. The CDR3, as DNA: TGTGCCAGCAGCCAAGCAGGGACCCTAGAGACCCAGTACTTC. Protein product: CASSQAGTLETQYF.

This chain joins TRBV30 and TRBJ2-1, with D possibly being TRBD2 (5 bases). In germline, CDR1 is GTSNPN, CDR2 SVGIG (reference sequence). The CDR3 runs 14 residues. Trimming took 1 base from V and 8 from J, leaving 15 bases between them. CDR3 protein: CAWSGEGNVDEQFF. The CDR3, as DNA: TGTGCCTGGAGTGGCGAGGGAAATGTGGATGAGCAGTTCTTC.

This chain connects TRBV27 to TRBJ2-7, with D perhaps TRBD1 (6 bases). Germline V lookup: CDR1 MNHEY, CDR2 SMNVEV (reference sequence). Trimming shortened V by 5 bases and J by 3 bases, and 14 bases separated the two germline ends. This CDR3 comprises 14 residues. In DNA, the CDR3 is TGTGCCAGCAGTCCCACGATCAGGGGCTACGAGCAGTACTTC. Amino acids: CASSPTIRGYEQYF.

This rearrangement joins TRBV11-3 to TRBJ2-1; 7 nucleotides line up with TRBD2. The CDR3 totals 16 residues. The junction had 5 bases not matched to a gene; V was cut back by 3 bases and J by 0 bases. Germline V gives CDR1 SGHNT, CDR2 YENEEA. The CDR3 spells CASSLGGDVSYNEQFF. The CDR3 nucleotides are TGTGCCAGCAGCTTGGGGGGGGACGTCTCCTACAATGAGCAGTTCTTC.

The chain has TRBV28 and TRBJ1-5; perhaps TRBD1 as D (5 bases). Germline V gives CDR1 MDHEN, CDR2 SYDVKM. V was trimmed by 4 bases and J by 9 bases, leaving 16 bases between them. This CDR3 region has 14 residues. The CDR3 DNA reads as TGTGCCAGCAGTTCGACAGTCCCGGGGGGGCCCCAGCATTTT. It yields the protein CASSSTVPGGPQHF.

The chain links TRBV27 to TRBJ1-2, with D tentatively TRBD1 (6 bases). CDR1 and CDR2 from the germline V gene are MNHEY and SMNVEV (reference sequence). V was trimmed by 5 bases and J by 6 bases, leaving 16 bases between them. The CDR3 covers 14 residues. In DNA, the CDR3 is TGTGCCAGCAGTCCTCTTAGGGGGGGCAATGGCTACACCTTC. As protein: CASSPLRGGNGYTF.

The rearrangement links TRBV29-1 to TRBJ2-5; 9 nucleotides match TRBD1. The CDR3 is 15 residues long. The V gene's germline CDR1 is SQVTM and CDR2 ANQGSEA. Trimming took 4 bases from V and 3 from J; bases not matched to a gene: 9. The chain's CDR3 is CSVAIGTGLEETQYF. For the CDR3, the DNA is TGCAGCGTTGCAATCGGGACAGGGCTTGAAGAGACCCAGTACTTC. The variable domain in full, completed from reference TRBV29-1 and TRBJ2-5, reads SAVISQKPSRDICQRGTSLTIQCQVDSQVTMMFWYRQQPGQSLTLIATANQGSEATYESGFVIDKFPISRPNLTFSTLTVSNMSPEDSSIYLCSVAIGTGLEETQYFGPGTRLLVL.

This chain joins TRBV6-2 or TRBV6-3 and TRBJ2-1; D gene unclear. The CDR3 has 12 amino acids. CDR1 and CDR2 from the germline V gene are MNHEY and SVGEGT. Trimming took 4 bases from V and 8 from J, leaving 9 bases between them. The CDR3, as DNA: TGTGCCAGCAGTTCGGGTGTCTATGAGCAGTTCTTC. It codes for CASSSGVYEQFF.

The chain is built from TRBV2 and TRBJ2-1; 7 nucleotides align to TRBD1. Germline CDR1 reads SNHLY; CDR2 reads FYNNEI. V lost 8 bases and J lost 1; bases outside the gene matches: 5. CDR3 size: 14 residues. In nucleotides, the CDR3 is TGTGCCAGCGGGAGACAGGGTTCCTACAATGAGCAGTTCTTC. Translated: CASGRQGSYNEQFF.

This clone was recorded only once. This chain joins TRBV3-1 (or the pseudogene TRBV3-2) and TRBJ2-1, with TRBD2 matching over 11 bases. CDR3 size: 15 residues. Germline CDR1 is LGHDT and CDR2 is YNNKEL (reference sequence). With V trimmed by 4 bases and J by 8 bases, 7 bases remained unmatched. As DNA, the CDR3 is TGTGCCAGCAGCCTGACTAGCGGGGCCGGGTATGAGCAGTTCTTC. As protein: CASSLTSGAGYEQFF.

This clone was found once. This sequence joins TRBV4-1 and TRBJ1-5, with TRBD1 identical over 9 bases. Trimming cost V 4 bases and J 3 bases; bases outside gene matches: 4. The CDR3 loop spans 15 amino acids. Germline V lookup: CDR1 MGHRA, CDR2 YSYEKL. The CDR3 DNA reads TGCGCCAGCAGCCTCCGGGACAGGGACAATCAGCCCCAGCATTTT. Encoded protein: CASSLRDRDNQPQHF.

The chain uses TRBV10-3 and TRBJ2-5; D is tentatively TRBD1 or TRBD2 (5 bases each). V lost 9 bases and J 2 bases, leaving 13 bases between the germline ends. Looked up from germline, CDR1 is ENHRY and CDR2 is SYGVKD. This CDR3 has 13 amino acids. The CDR3 loop is CAMGDGSQETQYF. The CDR3 DNA sequence: TGTGCCATGGGGGATGGTTCACAAGAGACCCAGTACTTC.

The chain employs TRBV10-3 and TRBJ2-1; 10 positions agree with TRBD2. Looked up from germline, CDR1 is ENHRY and CDR2 is SYGVKD. J was trimmed by 5 bases and V by 3 bases; bases with no gene match: 4. CDR3 length equals 15 residues. The CDR3, as DNA: TGTGCCATCAGTGAAGCGGGAGGGCTTGACAATGAGCAGTTCTTC. Its translation is CAISEAGGLDNEQFF.

The chain carries TRBV7-9 and TRBJ2-7, with a possible D match to TRBD2 (7 bases). The CDR3 spans 15 residues. V was shortened by 4 bases and J by 3 bases, with 16 bases between the two germline ends. Germline V gives CDR1 SEHNR, CDR2 FQNEAQ (reference sequence). CDR3 nucleotide sequence: TGTGCCAGCAGCTCCCGGCAGGGGAGGGTCTACGAGCAGTACTTC. This gives the protein CASSSRQGRVYEQYF.

The CDR3 nucleotides are TGTGCCAGCAGCCCCTCCGGGACAGGGGCATACGAGCAGTACTTC. Translating gives CASSPSGTGAYEQYF. The genes are TRBV9 and TRBJ2-7; 10 bases are a match to TRBD1. Germline V CDR1 and CDR2: SGDLS, YYNGEE. There are 15 residues in the CDR3. The J segment lost 4 bases and the V segment lost 4 bases, leaving 8 bases of the junction unmatched.

The rearrangement joins TRBV7-6 to TRBJ2-2; D unresolved. Trimming cost V 5 bases and J 3 bases, with 10 bases left between them. The germline CDR1 and CDR2 sequences are SGHVS and FNYEAQ. This CDR3 is 14 amino acids long. The CDR3 sequence: CASSPPRDTGELFF. CDR3 in DNA: TGTGCCAGCAGCCCCCCAAGGGACACCGGGGAGCTGTTTTTT.

This clone showed up just once. The chain recombines TRBV5-1 with TRBJ2-7; D gene ambiguous. Germline assignment: CDR1 SGHRS and CDR2 YFSETQ. This CDR3 region has 11 residues. Deletions cut 5 bases from V and 2 bases from J, with 5 bases between. The CDR3 DNA reads TGCGCCAGCAGATCAGCCTACGAGCAGTACTTC. This codes for CASRSAYEQYF. Full variable domain (rest looked up from reference TRBV5-1 and TRBJ2-7): KAGVTQTPRYLIKTRGQQVTLSCSPISGHRSVSWYQQTPGQGLQFLFEYFSETQRNKGNFPGRFSGRQFSNSRSEMNVSTLELGDSALYLCASRSAYEQYFGPGTRLTVT.

This chain uses TRBV19 with TRBJ1-1; D may be TRBD1 (5 bases). This CDR3 has 12 amino acids. Germline V gene sequence: CDR1 LNHDA, CDR2 SQIVND (reference sequence). Between the trimmed V and J ends, which lost 3 bases and 11 bases, there was a span of 13 bases. The CDR3 spells CASSMFAGWAFF. The CDR3 DNA is TGTGCCAGTAGTATGTTCGCAGGGTGGGCTTTCTTT.

The V call is TRBV6-5, the J call TRBJ1-3, with D perhaps TRBD1 (5 bases). V was shortened by 4 bases and J by 2 bases, with 9 bases between the two germline ends. This CDR3 region has 14 residues. The germline gives CDR1 MNHEY, CDR2 SVGAGI. This CDR3 is CASSWAGTGNTIYF. CDR3 nucleotide sequence: TGTGCCAGCAGTTGGGCAGGGACTGGAAACACCATATATTTT.

This chain connects TRBV6-5 to TRBJ2-7, with D possibly TRBD1 on 5 matching bases. With 2 bases removed from V and 7 bases from J, the gap between germline ends came to 12 bases. Per the germline V gene, CDR1 is MNHEY and CDR2 is SVGAGI. The CDR3 totals 13 residues. In nucleotides, the CDR3 is TGTGCCAGCAGTTACGCAGGGATAGGTGAGCAGTACTTC. It encodes CASSYAGIGEQYF.

The rearrangement joins TRBV13 to TRBJ2-7; 12 nucleotides agree with TRBD2. This CDR3 has 14 amino acids. CDR1 is PRHDT and CDR2 is FYEKMQ in the germline V gene (reference sequence). V gave up 5 bases and J gave up 8 bases; unmatched junction bases: 7. The CDR3 bases are TGTGCCAGCAGCCCGACTAGCGGGGGTTTTCAGCAGTACTTC. Its translation: CASSPTSGGFQQYF. The variable domain in full, completed from reference TRBV13 and TRBJ2-7, reads AAGVIQSPRHLIKEKRETATLKCYPIPRHDTVYWYQQGPGQDPQFLISFYEKMQSDKGSIPDRFSAQQFSDYHSELNMSSLELGDSALYFCASSPTSGGFQQYFGPGTRLTVT.

V is TRBV21-1 and J is TRBJ2-2; the D call TRBD2 from the table was never checked on the DNA. TRBV21-1 is termed a pseudogene. The CDR3 spans 19 residues. The CDR3 sequence is CASSNGWLAGGQATGELFF. As DNA, the CDR3 is TGTGCCAGCAGCAACGGGTGGCTAGCGGGGGGGCAAGCCACCGGGGAGCTGTTTTTT.

This clone came up a few times. The chain is built from TRBV7-9 and TRBJ1-5, with 9 positions matching TRBD1. After removal of 5 bases from V and 4 bases from J, the junction contained 6 bases not matched to a gene. Germline V gives CDR1 SEHNR, CDR2 FQNEAQ (reference sequence). The CDR3 contains 15 residues. The DNA for the CDR3 is TGTGCCAGCAGCACCGGGACAGGGAGGAATCAGCCCCAGCATTTT. This codes for CASSTGTGRNQPQHF.

The chain couples TRBV6-6 to TRBJ1-1, with D possibly being TRBD1 (6 bases). With 2 bases removed from V and 4 bases from J, the gap between germline ends came to 14 bases. Germline-derived CDR1 and CDR2 are MNHNY and SVGAGI (reference sequence). CDR3 length: 15 amino acids. The CDR3 region is CASSYEGGVGTEAFF. CDR3 DNA: TGTGCCAGCAGTTACGAAGGGGGGGTGGGCACTGAAGCTTTCTTT.